This is a list of T cell receptor beta chains from one sample in a study of T cells generated in artificial thymic organoids. The antigens these receptors bind are not known. A single record per CDR3 protein comes from TCRdb applying MiXCR to the 5' RACE reads. The table records about 5,400 distinct CDR3 sequences, about 25% of them present only once. The specimen was naive CD8+ T cells grown in artificial thymic organoids from cord blood stem and progenitor cells. These receptors were collected from a human donor who gave cord blood stem cells for thymic organoid culture, a cardiac surgery patient who gave postnatal thymus, or a blood donor (not recorded which). Each CDR3 is given with its conserved first and last residue. The D gene is left open where the match is weak. The size field is filled for only some rows; it gives once, few, many or a size class.

d_call j_call clone_size v_call cdr3_aa cdr3_nt
TRBD1 TRBJ2-5 - TRBV18 CASSPPQGAWQETRFF TGTGCCAGCTCACCACCTCAGGGGGCATGGCAAGAGACCCGGTTCTTC
- TRBJ1-5 - TRBV12-3/TRBV12-4 CASSLWDSNQPQHF TGTGCCAGCAGTTTATGGGATAGCAATCAGCCCCAGCATTTT
- TRBJ2-7 - TRBV7-8 CASSLVWYRKIPYEQYF TGTGCCAGCAGCTTAGTATGGTACAGGAAAATCCCCTACGAGCAGTACTTC
TRBD1 TRBJ2-7 medium-sized TRBV30 CAWSPDRGYEQYF TGTGCCTGGAGCCCTGACAGGGGCTACGAGCAGTACTTC
TRBD1 TRBJ1-3 - TRBV6-6 CASSYLGQNYGYTIYF TGTGCCAGCAGTTACCTGGGACAGAACTATGGCTACACCATATATTTT
- TRBJ1-2 few TRBV4-3 CASSQEAPGNYGYTF TGCGCCAGCAGCCAAGAAGCTCCGGGAAACTATGGCTACACCTTC
TRBD1 TRBJ1-2 once TRBV3-1 CASSQGTEDCGYTF TGTGCCAGCAGCCAGGGGACAGAGGACTGTGGCTACACCTTC
TRBD1 TRBJ2-7 medium-sized TRBV6-2/TRBV6-3 CASSYSDRVFSSYEQYF TGTGCCAGCAGTTACTCGGACAGGGTCTTCAGCTCCTACGAGCAGTACTTC
- TRBJ2-7 few TRBV7-9 CASSSAPCPSSYEQYF TGTGCCAGCAGCTCGGCCCCCTGTCCGAGCTCCTACGAGCAGTACTTC
- TRBJ2-1 medium-sized TRBV5-5 CASSRAAVYNEQFF TGTGCCAGCAGCCGGGCGGCCGTTTACAATGAGCAGTTCTTC
- TRBJ2-3 medium-sized TRBV5-4 CASGSGTQYF TGTGCCAGCGGATCTGGTACGCAGTATTTT
- TRBJ1-5 medium-sized TRBV12-3/TRBV12-4 CASSSNRRDNQPQHF TGTGCCAGCAGTTCAAACAGGCGGGATAATCAGCCCCAGCATTTT
TRBD1 TRBJ2-5 medium-sized TRBV7-6 CASSPPCGDRETQYF TGTGCCAGCAGCCCCCCCTGCGGGGACAGGGAGACCCAGTACTTC
TRBD1 TRBJ1-2 medium-sized TRBV6-2/TRBV6-3 CASSKGTANYGYTF TGTGCCAGCAGCAAAGGGACAGCTAACTATGGCTACACCTTC
- TRBJ2-7 medium-sized TRBV12-3/TRBV12-4 CASSSRGRVKYF TGTGCCAGCAGTTCTAGGGGCCGGGTTAAGTACTTC
TRBD2 TRBJ2-7 once TRBV24-1 CATSVGGADPLAAESSEQYF TGTGCCACCAGTGTAGGCGGGGCGGATCCACTAGCGGCAGAAAGTTCCGAGCAGTACTTC
TRBD1 TRBJ1-5 - TRBV6-5 CASSYSGQGYNEHF TGTGCCAGCAGTTACTCGGGACAGGGCTACAATGAGCATTTT
TRBD2 TRBJ2-5 - TRBV12-3/TRBV12-4 CASSQGLGTSGHQETQYF TGTGCCAGCAGCCAAGGGTTGGGGACTAGCGGACACCAAGAGACCCAGTACTTC
- TRBJ2-4 medium-sized TRBV6-6 CASSPAGRNIQYF TGTGCCAGCAGTCCCGCAGGTCGGAACATTCAGTACTTC
- TRBJ2-5 medium-sized TRBV10-3 CAISESKGGRTQYF TGTGCCATCAGTGAGTCCAAGGGGGGAAGGACCCAGTACTTC
- TRBJ2-7 - TRBV4-3 CASSRTVISYEQYF TGCGCCAGCAGCCGGACAGTGATCTCCTACGAGCAGTACTTC
- TRBJ1-5 - TRBV5-6 CAGSLVSAQSAQHF TGTGCCGGCAGCTTAGTATCGGCGCAATCAGCCCAGCATTTT
- TRBJ2-5 - TRBV6-1 CASSEGWETQYF TGTGCCAGCAGTGAAGGTTGGGAGACCCAGTACTTC
TRBD1 TRBJ1-1 medium-sized TRBV5-1 CASSWTGGTEAFF TGCGCCAGCAGCTGGACAGGGGGCACTGAAGCTTTCTTT
TRBD1 TRBJ1-4 medium-sized TRBV20-1 CSAKGQGIAFSEKLFF TGCAGTGCTAAGGGACAGGGGATTGCCTTTAGTGAAAAACTGTTTTTT